Each of the 17 T cell receptor beta chains below was sequenced from the same sample in a study of cytomegalovirus exposure and HLA in healthy donors. 60 Vbeta and 13 Jbeta primers were used in PCR. Libraries were prepared by immunoSEQ multiplex PCR; TCRdb keeps only in-frame clonotypes and omits some of them. The sample lists some 180,000 clones; around 80% were seen once. The source material was PBMCs. The receptor source for this set is a man younger than 35 in good health and CMV-seronegative.

This clone has just a few counts. This sequence joins TRBV7-9 and TRBJ2-1; a possible D gene is TRBD2 (5 bases). This CDR3 comprises 18 residues. Trimming removed 3 bases from V and 3 bases from J, with 21 bases in between. The germline CDR1 and CDR2 sequences are SEHNR and FQNEAQ (reference sequence). CDR3 in amino acids: CASSLWLANARGYNEQFF. The CDR3 coding sequence is TGTGCCAGCAGCTTGTGGCTAGCCAATGCTCGGGGCTACAATGAGCAGTTCTTC.

The CDR3 nucleotides read TGTGCCAGCAGCTTACCCGCGGGACCCCCCACAGATACGCAGTATTTT. Amino acids: CASSLPAGPPTDTQYF. This rearrangement joins TRBV4-2 to TRBJ2-3; perhaps TRBD2 as D (6 bases). Germline CDR1 and CDR2: LGHNA and YNFKEQ. There are 16 residues in the CDR3. Trimming took 5 bases from V and 2 from J, leaving 17 bases between them.

CDR3 sequence reads: CASSKAGQGAWGYTF. In DNA, the CDR3 is TGTGCCAGCAGCAAAGCGGGACAGGGGGCTTGGGGCTACACCTTC. The rearrangement links TRBV21-1 to TRBJ1-2; TRBD1, as called in the table, went unchecked against the DNA. TRBV21-1 is a documented pseudogene. CDR3 length: 15 residues.

This clone was seen more than once but under ten times. The chain carries TRBV6-6 and TRBJ1-2; 9 nucleotides match TRBD1. V was pared by 8 bases and J by 7 bases, with 8 bases of the junction left unmatched. Germline CDR1 reads MNHNY; CDR2 reads SVGAGI (reference sequence). The length of the CDR3 is 13 residues. CDR3 residues: CASFTGQGFGYTF. The CDR3 DNA reads TGTGCCAGCTTCACGGGACAGGGTTTTGGCTACACCTTC.

This clone was recorded once. The chain is built from TRBV11-2 and TRBJ1-2; perhaps TRBD1 as D (5 bases). Trimming shortened V by 0 bases and J by 8 bases, and 16 bases separated the two germline ends. Germline-derived CDR1 and CDR2 are SGHAT and FQNNGV. This CDR3 has 15 residues. The DNA for the CDR3 is TGTGCCAGCAGCTTAGATCGAGTAGGGGCGACGGGCTACACCTTC. Amino acids: CASSLDRVGATGYTF. The variable domain in full, completed from reference TRBV11-2 and TRBJ1-2, reads EAGVAQSPRYKIIEKRQSVAFWCNPISGHATLYWYQQILGQGPKLLIQFQNNGVVDDSQLPKDRFSAERLKGVDSTLKIQPAKLEDSAVYLCASSLDRVGATGYTFGSGTRLTVV.

The chain links TRBV5-1 to TRBJ1-3; maybe TRBD1 (5 bases). This CDR3 has 16 residues. CDR1 SGHRS and CDR2 YFSETQ come from the germline V gene. Trimming stripped 2 bases from V and 0 bases from J, with 12 bases between. CDR3 nucleotides: TGCGCCAGCAGCTTTCTGACGGGGGACTCTGGAAACACCATATATTTT. Amino acids: CASSFLTGDSGNTIYF.

There are a few counts of this clone. The V gene is TRBV7-8, the J gene TRBJ2-3, with a possible D match to TRBD2 (5 bases). V shed 5 bases and J shed 6 bases, with 15 bases lying between them. From germline, CDR1 is SGHVS and CDR2 FQNEAQ. The CDR3 is made up of 14 amino acids. The CDR3 DNA is TGTGCCAGCAGCATTAGTAGCCTAGCCGATACGCAGTATTTT. Translation gives CASSISSLADTQYF. Based on the CDR3 plus reference TRBV7-8 and TRBJ2-3, the full variable domain is GAGVSQSPRYKVAKRGQDVALRCDPISGHVSLFWYQQALGQGPEFLTYFQNEAQLDKSGLPSDRFFAERPEGSVSTLKIQRTQQEDSAVYLCASSISSLADTQYFGPGTRLTVL.

The chain is built from TRBV21-1 and TRBJ1-5. TRBV21-1 is listed as a pseudogene. CDR3 size: 14 residues. CDR3 region: CASRGKEGNQPQHF. The CDR3 nucleotides read TGTGCCAGCAGAGGAAAAGAGGGCAATCAGCCCCAGCATTTT.

The J gene is TRBJ2-3, the V gene TRBV30, with 11 bases aligning to TRBD2. The CDR3 is 15 residues long. Germline V lookup: CDR1 GTSNPN, CDR2 SVGIG (reference sequence). With 4 bases clipped from V and 0 bases from J, the junction kept 3 bases outside the gene matches. CDR3 nucleotides: TGTGCCTGGACTCGGACTAGCGGGAGCACAGATACGCAGTATTTT. Its protein is CAWTRTSGSTDTQYF.

The rearrangement joins TRBV4-3 to TRBJ1-4; D call uncertain. Trimming pared 0 bases from V and 0 bases from J, leaving 11 bases between. The CDR3 covers 17 residues. Germline assignment: CDR1 LGHNA and CDR2 YSLEER. The DNA for the CDR3 is TGCGCCAGCAGCCAAGATACCTCGGTTGCAACTAATGAAAAACTGTTTTTT. Translation: CASSQDTSVATNEKLFF.

This clone was observed a single time. CDR3 sequence (DNA): TGTGCCAGCTCACAAAACCCCGGGGCTAATGAAAAACTGTTTTTT. As protein: CASSQNPGANEKLFF. The chain joins TRBV18 to TRBJ1-4; D uncertain. Trimming left V 4 bases short and J 3 bases short, with 12 bases between. Germline loops: CDR1 KGHSH, CDR2 LQKENI. The CDR3 length is 15 residues.

This clone was seen a single time. V and J are TRBV6-5 and TRBJ1-2; maybe TRBD1 (5 bases). The CDR3 contains 14 residues. Germline CDR1 and CDR2: MNHEY and SVGAGI. Trimming took off 6 bases at V and 11 bases at J, with 22 bases between the two ends. The chain's CDR3 is CASRVGGRPGRYTF. CDR3 bases: TGTGCCAGCAGGGTCGGGGGACGACCGGGACGGTACACCTTC.

This chain uses TRBV5-1 with TRBJ2-3; 9 bases are shared with TRBD2. The CDR3 has 15 residues. CDR1 and CDR2 (germline): SGHRS, YFSETQ. J gave up 0 bases and V 4 bases, and 3 bases lay outside the gene matches. In DNA form, the CDR3 reads TGCGCCAGCAGCACGCTAGCGGGGAGCACAGATACGCAGTATTTT. It is translated as CASSTLAGSTDTQYF.

CDR3 DNA: TGTGCCTGGAGCTTAGCGGAGTGGGATACGCAGTATTTT. Its translation: CAWSLAEWDTQYF. The genes are TRBV30 and TRBJ2-3; D is perhaps TRBD2 (6 bases). The V end lost 3 bases, the J end lost 6 bases, and 13 bases lay between the germline ends. CDR3 length equals 13 residues. Germline-derived CDR1 and CDR2 are GTSNPN and SVGIG (reference sequence).

CDR3 in amino acids: CPLAESNYGYTF. Written as DNA, the CDR3 is TGTCCTTTGGCAGAATCTAACTATGGCTACACCTTC. The V call is TRBV19, the J call TRBJ1-2, with no clear D. The CDR3 consists of 12 residues. The germline V gene encodes CDR1 LNHDA and CDR2 SQIVND (reference sequence).

The chain has TRBV6-5 and TRBJ2-1; 8 nucleotides match TRBD2. Looked up from germline, CDR1 is MNHEY and CDR2 is SVGAGI. The CDR3 extends over 15 amino acids. V shed 5 bases and J 6 bases; nucleotides not matched to a gene: 9. The CDR3 region is CASSISGLGVNEQFF. CDR3 nucleotide sequence: TGTGCCAGCAGTATTTCGGGACTAGGGGTCAATGAGCAGTTCTTC.

The gene calls are TRBV6-6 and TRBJ1-2; D unresolved. CDR3 size: 15 residues. V lost 0 bases, J lost 4 bases, and 12 bases lay in between. Germline V gene data show CDR1 as MNHNY and CDR2 as SVGAGI (reference sequence). CDR3 in amino acids: CASSYSGQEVYGYTF. CDR3 nucleotide sequence: TGTGCCAGCAGTTACTCTGGGCAGGAGGTCTATGGCTACACCTTC.